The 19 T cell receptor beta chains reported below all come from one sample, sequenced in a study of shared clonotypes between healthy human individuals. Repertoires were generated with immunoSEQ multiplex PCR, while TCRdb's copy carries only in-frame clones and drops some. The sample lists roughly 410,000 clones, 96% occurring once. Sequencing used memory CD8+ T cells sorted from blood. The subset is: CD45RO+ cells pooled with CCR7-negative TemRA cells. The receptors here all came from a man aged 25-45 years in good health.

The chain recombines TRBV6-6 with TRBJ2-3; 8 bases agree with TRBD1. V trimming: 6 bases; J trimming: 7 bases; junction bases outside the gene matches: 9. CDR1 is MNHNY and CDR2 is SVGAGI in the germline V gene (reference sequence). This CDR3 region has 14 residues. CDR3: CASRPGQVLHTQYF. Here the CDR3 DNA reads TGTGCCAGCAGACCGGGACAGGTCCTTCATACGCAGTATTTT.

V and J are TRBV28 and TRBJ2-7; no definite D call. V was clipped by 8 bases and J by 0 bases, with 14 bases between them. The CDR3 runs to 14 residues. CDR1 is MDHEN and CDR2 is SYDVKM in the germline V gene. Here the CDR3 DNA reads TGTGCCAGCGCGTCCGACTCCAGCTCCTACGAGCAGTACTTC. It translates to CASASDSSSYEQYF.

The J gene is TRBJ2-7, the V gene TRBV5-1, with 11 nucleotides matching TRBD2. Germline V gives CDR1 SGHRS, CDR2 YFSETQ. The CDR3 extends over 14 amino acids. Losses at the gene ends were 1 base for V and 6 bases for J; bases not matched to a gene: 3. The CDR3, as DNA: TGCGCCAGCAGCTTGACTAGCGGGAGTCTCGAGCAGTACTTC. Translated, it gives CASSLTSGSLEQYF.

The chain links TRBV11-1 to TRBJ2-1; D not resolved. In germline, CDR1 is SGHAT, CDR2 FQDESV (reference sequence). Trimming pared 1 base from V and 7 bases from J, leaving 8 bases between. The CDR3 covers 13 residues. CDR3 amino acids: CASSLDPRNEQFF. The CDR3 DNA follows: TGTGCCAGCAGCTTAGACCCAAGGAATGAGCAGTTCTTC.

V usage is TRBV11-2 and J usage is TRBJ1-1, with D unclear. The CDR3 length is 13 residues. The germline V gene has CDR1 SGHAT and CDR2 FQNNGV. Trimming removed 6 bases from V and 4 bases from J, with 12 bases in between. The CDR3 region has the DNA TGTGCCAGCAGATATTCATTAGGCACTGAAGCTTTCTTT. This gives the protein CASRYSLGTEAFF.

The CDR3: CASSKTLANYGYTF. The CDR3 nucleotides are TGTGCCAGTAGTAAGACACTCGCTAACTATGGCTACACCTTC. This chain connects TRBV19 to TRBJ1-2; the D is unclear. CDR1 LNHDA and CDR2 SQIVND come from the germline V gene (reference sequence). V was trimmed by 4 bases and J by 0 bases, leaving 9 bases between them. The CDR3 extends over 14 amino acids.

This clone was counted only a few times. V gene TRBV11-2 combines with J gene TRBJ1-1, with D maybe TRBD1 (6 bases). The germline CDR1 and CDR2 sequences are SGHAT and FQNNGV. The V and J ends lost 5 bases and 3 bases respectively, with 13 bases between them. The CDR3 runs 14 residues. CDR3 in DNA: TGTGCCAGCAGCCCAACAGGGAGGGACACTGAAGCTTTCTTT. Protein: CASSPTGRDTEAFF.

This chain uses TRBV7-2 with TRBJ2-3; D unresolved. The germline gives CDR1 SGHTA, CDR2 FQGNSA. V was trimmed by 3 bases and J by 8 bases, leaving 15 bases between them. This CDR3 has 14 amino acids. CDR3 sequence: CASSFLSRSGTQYF. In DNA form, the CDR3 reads TGTGCCAGCAGCTTCTTATCTCGGTCGGGTACGCAGTATTTT.

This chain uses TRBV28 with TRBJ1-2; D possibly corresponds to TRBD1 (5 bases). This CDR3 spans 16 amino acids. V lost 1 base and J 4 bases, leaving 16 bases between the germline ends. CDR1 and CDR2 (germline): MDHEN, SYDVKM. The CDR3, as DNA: TGTGCCAGCAGTTTATATCAGGGCCAGGGCCTCTATGGCTACACCTTC. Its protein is CASSLYQGQGLYGYTF.

The CDR3 sequence: CASSEDKTNTIYF. Here the CDR3 DNA reads TGTGCCAGCAGTGAGGACAAAACAAACACCATATATTTT. The chain recombines TRBV25-1 with TRBJ1-3; D is perhaps TRBD1 (5 bases). V shed 3 bases and J shed 6 bases, with 9 bases lying between them. Germline V lookup: CDR1 MGHDK, CDR2 SYGVNS. CDR3 length: 13 residues.

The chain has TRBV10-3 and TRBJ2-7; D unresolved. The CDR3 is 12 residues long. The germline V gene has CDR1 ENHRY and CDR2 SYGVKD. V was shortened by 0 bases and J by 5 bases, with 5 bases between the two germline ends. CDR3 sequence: CAISESHHEQYF. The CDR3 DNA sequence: TGTGCCATCAGTGAGTCGCACCACGAGCAGTACTTC.

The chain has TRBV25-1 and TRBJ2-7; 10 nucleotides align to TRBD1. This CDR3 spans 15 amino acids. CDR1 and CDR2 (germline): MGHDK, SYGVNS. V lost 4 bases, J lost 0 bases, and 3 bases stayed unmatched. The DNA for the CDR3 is TGTGCCAGCAGTGCGACAGGGGGCGACTCCTACGAGCAGTACTTC. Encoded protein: CASSATGGDSYEQYF.

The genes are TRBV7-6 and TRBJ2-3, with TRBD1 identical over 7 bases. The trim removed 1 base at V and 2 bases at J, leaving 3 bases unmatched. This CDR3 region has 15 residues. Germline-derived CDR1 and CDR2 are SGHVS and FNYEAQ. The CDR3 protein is CASSLEGQLTDTQYF. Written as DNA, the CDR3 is TGTGCCAGCAGCTTAGAGGGACAGCTCACAGATACGCAGTATTTT.

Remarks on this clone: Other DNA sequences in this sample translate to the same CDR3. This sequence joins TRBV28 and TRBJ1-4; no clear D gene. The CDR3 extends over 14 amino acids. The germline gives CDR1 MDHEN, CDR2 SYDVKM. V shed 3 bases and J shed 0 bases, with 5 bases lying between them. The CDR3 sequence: CASSLGATNEKLFF. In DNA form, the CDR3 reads TGTGCCAGCAGTTTGGGAGCAACTAATGAAAAACTGTTTTTT.

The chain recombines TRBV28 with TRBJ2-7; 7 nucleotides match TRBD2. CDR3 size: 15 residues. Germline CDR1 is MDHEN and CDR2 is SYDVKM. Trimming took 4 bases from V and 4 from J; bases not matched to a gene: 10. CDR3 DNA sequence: TGTGCCAGCAGTTCATGGCGGGAGAGGTTATACGAGCAGTACTTC. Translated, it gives CASSSWRERLYEQYF.

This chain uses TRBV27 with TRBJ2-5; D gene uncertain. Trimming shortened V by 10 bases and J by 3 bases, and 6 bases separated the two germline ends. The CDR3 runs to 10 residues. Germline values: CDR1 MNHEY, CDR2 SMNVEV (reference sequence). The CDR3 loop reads CAIPKETQYF. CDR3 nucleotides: TGTGCCATCCCTAAAGAGACCCAGTACTTC.

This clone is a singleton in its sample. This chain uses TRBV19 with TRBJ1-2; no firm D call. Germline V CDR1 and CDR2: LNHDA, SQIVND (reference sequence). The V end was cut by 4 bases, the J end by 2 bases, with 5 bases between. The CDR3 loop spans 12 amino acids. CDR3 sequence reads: CASSTENYGYTF. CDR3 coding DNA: TGTGCCAGTAGTACTGAAAACTATGGCTACACCTTC.

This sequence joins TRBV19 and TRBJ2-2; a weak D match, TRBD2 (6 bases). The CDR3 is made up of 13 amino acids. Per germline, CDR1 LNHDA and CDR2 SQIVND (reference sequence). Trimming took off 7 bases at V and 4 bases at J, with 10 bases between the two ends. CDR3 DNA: TGTGCCAGTACTTCGACTAGCACCGGGGAGCTGTTTTTT. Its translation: CASTSTSTGELFF.

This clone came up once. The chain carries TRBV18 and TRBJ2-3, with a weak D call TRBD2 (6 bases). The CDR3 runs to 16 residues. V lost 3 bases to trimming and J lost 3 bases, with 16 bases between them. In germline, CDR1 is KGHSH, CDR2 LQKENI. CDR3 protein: CASSPYGGPQTDTQYF. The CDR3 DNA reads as TGTGCCAGCTCACCCTACGGGGGACCCCAAACAGATACGCAGTATTTT.